The TCR beta chain described here comes from a study of CD8+ T cells in alopecia areata. Study findings and constraints: There were many expanded lesional clones persisting in scalp and blood during tofacitinib. Clarity of TCR sharing across patients fell short of that in mice, possibly HLA-related.

TCR sequencing used cDNA made by reverse transcription of extracted RNA. Clones were sequenced by immunoSEQ multiplex PCR, and TCRdb holds only the in-frame ones, with some missing. This table has roughly 280,000 clones, 60% appearing once. As for treatment: oral pan-JAK inhibitor, 5-10 mg twice daily. A remark on this clone: Its antigen is unidentified.

The CDR3 is 15 amino acids. V was clipped by 0 bases and J by 1 base, with 9 bases between them. Germline V gene data show CDR1 as MNHEY and CDR2 as SVGAGI. Specimen: CD4+ T cells sorted from blood, collected at week 52, from a patient treated with tofacitinib. V is TRBV6-5 and J is TRBJ2-5, with no clear D. This clonotype was sampled from a human donor with alopecia areata. CDR3 nucleotide sequence: TGTGCCAGCAGTTACTCGGCGCAGACCCAAGAGACCCAGTACTTC. This translates into CASSYSAQTQETQYF.